This is a list of T cell receptor beta chains from one sample in a study of T-cell reconstitution after alpha-beta-depleted transplantation in children. TCRdb re-derived calls from the PCR reads in MiXCR, one entry per CDR3 protein. Counted here are about 250,000 distinct CDR3 sequences, about 24% occurring once; the ten biggest clones make up 4.8%. The material was PBMCs, mostly from graft donor cells, obtained 360 days after TCRalphabeta/CD19-depleted stem cell transplant. These receptors all stem from a female patient aged 2-9 years who had a stem cell transplant for congenital amegakaryocytic thrombocytopenia, so the T cells may come from the graft donor. Both conserved end residues are part of each CDR3. Each record gives: J gene, V gene, clone size, D gene, CDR3 DNA, CDR3 protein. D genes are given only for firm matches. Size values are once, few and many counts, or a class for expanded clones, and some rows have none.

>TRBJ2-2|TRBV7-2|NA|TRBD2
TGTGCCAGCAGCCCACCTAGCGGGAGTGCCACCGGGGAGCTGTTTTTT
CASSPPSGSATGELFF
>TRBJ2-3|TRBV2|many|NA
TGTGCCAGCAGTGAGGGGGATACGCAGTATTTT
CASSEGDTQYF
>TRBJ1-5|TRBV10-3|many|NA
TGTGCCATCAGTGAGTCGTGGTTCGAGCCCCAGCATTTT
CAISESWFEPQHF
>TRBJ1-1|TRBV20-1|few|NA
TGCAGTGCAGAGGGGCGACTGAACACTGAAGCTTTCTTT
CSAEGRLNTEAFF
>TRBJ2-2|TRBV10-3|NA|NA
TGTGCCATCGGACCGGACAGCACATACCCGAACACCGGGGAGCTGTTTTTT
CAIGPDSTYPNTGELFF
>TRBJ2-5|TRBV24-1|few|TRBD2
TGTGCCGCTAGCGGGAGGGTGGAGACCCAGTACTTC
CAASGRVETQYF
>TRBJ2-1|TRBV4-2|NA|TRBD1
TGTGCCAGCAGCCAGTCTCGGCAGGGGGTCAATGAGCAGTTCTTC
CASSQSRQGVNEQFF
>TRBJ1-6|TRBV20-1|NA|NA
TGCAGTGCTAGAGGGATACAGGTTCTGAATTCACCCCTCCACTTT
CSARGIQVLNSPLHF
>TRBJ1-6|TRBV4-2|many|NA
TGTGCCAGCAGGGGCTGGGCTGATTCACCCCTCCACTTT
CASRGWADSPLHF
>TRBJ2-3|TRBV4-1|few|TRBD2
TGCGCCAGCAGCCAAGTAGCGGGAGGGGAAAACACGCAGTATTTT
CASSQVAGGENTQYF
>TRBJ2-7|TRBV12-3/TRBV12-4|NA|NA
TGTGCCAGCAGTTCCCCACCCAAAACAGGGATCTACGAGCAGTACTTC
CASSSPPKTGIYEQYF